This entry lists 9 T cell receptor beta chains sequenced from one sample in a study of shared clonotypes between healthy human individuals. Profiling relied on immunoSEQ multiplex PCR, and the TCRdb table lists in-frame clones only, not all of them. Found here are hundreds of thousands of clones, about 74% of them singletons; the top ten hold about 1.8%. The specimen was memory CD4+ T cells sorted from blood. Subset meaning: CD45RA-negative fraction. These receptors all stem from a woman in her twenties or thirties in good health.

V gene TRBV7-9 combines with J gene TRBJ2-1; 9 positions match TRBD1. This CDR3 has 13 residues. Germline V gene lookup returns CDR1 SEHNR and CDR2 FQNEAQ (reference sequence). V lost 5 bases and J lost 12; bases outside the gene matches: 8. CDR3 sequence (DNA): TGTGCCAGCAGCGCGGACAGGGGTCGTGGGCAGTTCTTC. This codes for CASSADRGRGQFF.

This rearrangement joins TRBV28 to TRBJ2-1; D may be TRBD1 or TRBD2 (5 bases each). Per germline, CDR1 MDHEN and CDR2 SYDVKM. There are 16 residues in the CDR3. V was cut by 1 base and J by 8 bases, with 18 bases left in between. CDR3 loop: CASSLSGSYRGDEQFF. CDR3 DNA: TGTGCCAGCAGTTTATCCGGCTCCTACAGAGGGGATGAGCAGTTCTTC.

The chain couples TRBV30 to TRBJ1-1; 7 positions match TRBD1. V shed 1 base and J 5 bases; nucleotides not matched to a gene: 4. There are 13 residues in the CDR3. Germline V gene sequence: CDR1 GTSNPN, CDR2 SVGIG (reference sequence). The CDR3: CAWSGTGATEAFF. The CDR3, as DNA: TGTGCCTGGAGTGGAACAGGGGCGACTGAAGCTTTCTTT.

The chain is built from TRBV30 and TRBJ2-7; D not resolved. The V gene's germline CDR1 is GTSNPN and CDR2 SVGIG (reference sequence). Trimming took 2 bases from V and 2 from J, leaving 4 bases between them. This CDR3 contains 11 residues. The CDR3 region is CAWSNPYEQYF. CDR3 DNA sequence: TGTGCCTGGAGTAACCCCTACGAGCAGTACTTC.

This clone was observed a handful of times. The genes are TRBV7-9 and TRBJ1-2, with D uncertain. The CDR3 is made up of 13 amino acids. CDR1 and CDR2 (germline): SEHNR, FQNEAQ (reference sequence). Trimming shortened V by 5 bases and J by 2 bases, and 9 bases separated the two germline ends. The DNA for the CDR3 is TGTGCCAGCAGCGAGGACGGAAACTATGGCTACACCTTC. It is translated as CASSEDGNYGYTF.

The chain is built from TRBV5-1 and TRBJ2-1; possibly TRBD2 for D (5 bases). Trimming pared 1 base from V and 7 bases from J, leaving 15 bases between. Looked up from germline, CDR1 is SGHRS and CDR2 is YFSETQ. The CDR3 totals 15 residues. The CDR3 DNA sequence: TGCGCCAGCAGCTTGTCTAGCTTCCTAGGTAATGAGCAGTTCTTC. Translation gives CASSLSSFLGNEQFF.

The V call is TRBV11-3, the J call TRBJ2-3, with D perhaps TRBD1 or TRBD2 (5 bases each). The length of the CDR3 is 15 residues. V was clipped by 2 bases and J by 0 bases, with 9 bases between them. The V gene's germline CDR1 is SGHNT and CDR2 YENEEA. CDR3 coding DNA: TGTGCCAGCAGCTTAAACGGGGCTAGCACAGATACGCAGTATTTT. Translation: CASSLNGASTDTQYF.

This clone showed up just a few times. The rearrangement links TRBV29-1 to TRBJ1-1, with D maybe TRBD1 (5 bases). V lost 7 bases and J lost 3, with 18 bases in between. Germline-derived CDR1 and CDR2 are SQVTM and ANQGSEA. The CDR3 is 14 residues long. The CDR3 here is CSGVDGAGYTEAFF. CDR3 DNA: TGCAGCGGAGTTGACGGGGCTGGGTACACTGAAGCTTTCTTT.

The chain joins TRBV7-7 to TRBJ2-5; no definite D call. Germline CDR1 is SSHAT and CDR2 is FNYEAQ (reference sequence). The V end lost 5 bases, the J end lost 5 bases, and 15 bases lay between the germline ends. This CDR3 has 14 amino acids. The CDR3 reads CASSPHGELETQYF. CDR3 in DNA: TGTGCCAGCAGCCCTCACGGAGAGTTGGAGACCCAGTACTTC.